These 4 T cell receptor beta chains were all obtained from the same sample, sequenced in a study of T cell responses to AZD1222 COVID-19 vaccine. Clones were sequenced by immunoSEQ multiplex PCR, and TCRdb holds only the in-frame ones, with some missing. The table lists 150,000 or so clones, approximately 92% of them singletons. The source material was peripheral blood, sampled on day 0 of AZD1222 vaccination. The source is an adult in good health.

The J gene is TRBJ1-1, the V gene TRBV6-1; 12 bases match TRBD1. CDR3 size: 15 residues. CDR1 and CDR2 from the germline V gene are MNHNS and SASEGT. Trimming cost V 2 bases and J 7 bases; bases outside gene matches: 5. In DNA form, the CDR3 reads TGTGCCAGCAGTGAATGGGGACAGGGGGCGAGTGAAGCTTTCTTT. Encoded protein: CASSEWGQGASEAFF.

CDR3 region: CASSYAEEGGTEAFF. The CDR3 nucleotides read TGTGCCAGCAGTTACGCTGAGGAGGGAGGCACTGAAGCTTTCTTT. This chain connects TRBV6-5 to TRBJ1-1; D is unresolved. This CDR3 has 15 residues. Germline CDR1 and CDR2: MNHEY and SVGAGI. The V end lost 2 bases, the J end lost 4 bases, and 14 bases lay between the germline ends.

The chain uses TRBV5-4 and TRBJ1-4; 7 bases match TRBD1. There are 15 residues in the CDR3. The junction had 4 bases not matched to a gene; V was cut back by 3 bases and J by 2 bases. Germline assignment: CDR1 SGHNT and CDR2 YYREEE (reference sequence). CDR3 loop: CASSYRQGTNEKLFF. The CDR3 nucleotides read TGTGCCAGCAGCTACCGACAGGGCACTAATGAAAAACTGTTTTTT.

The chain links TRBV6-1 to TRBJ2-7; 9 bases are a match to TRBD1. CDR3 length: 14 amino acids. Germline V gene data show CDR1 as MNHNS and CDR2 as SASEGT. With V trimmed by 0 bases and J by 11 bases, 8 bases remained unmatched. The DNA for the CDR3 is TGTGCCAGCAGTGAAGCCAACAGGGGGCCCCTGAAGTACTTC. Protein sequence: CASSEANRGPLKYF.